One and the same sample provided the 2 T cell receptor beta chains below, sequenced in a study of blood T cell repertoires in COVID-19. TCRdb's table, derived via immunoSEQ multiplex PCR, lists solely in-frame clones and lacks some. This table holds about 150,000 clones, roughly 82% found once. Sequencing was done on a sample of peripheral blood. All receptors come from a human donor with acute or convalescent COVID-19. The donor label of this sample is uncertain.

The chain joins TRBV18 to TRBJ2-7; 7 positions agree with TRBD2. CDR3 length equals 16 residues. The germline CDR1 and CDR2 sequences are KGHSH and LQKENI. The ends lost 2 bases at V and 6 bases at J; junction bases unmatched: 13. CDR3: CASSPSLSGQSPEQYF. CDR3 sequence (DNA): TGTGCCAGCTCACCATCCCTTAGCGGGCAATCCCCCGAGCAGTACTTC. Drawing the rest from reference TRBV18 and TRBJ2-7, the complete variable domain is NAGVMQNPRHLVRRRGQEARLRCSPMKGHSHVYWYRQLPEEGLKFMVYLQKENIIDESGMPKERFSAEFPKEGPSILRIQQVVRGDSAAYFCASSPSLSGQSPEQYFGPGTRLTVT.

J is TRBJ1-3 and V is TRBV7-9, with D unclear. Trimming cost V 0 bases and J 0 bases, with 6 bases left between them. CDR3 length: 15 amino acids. The germline CDR1 and CDR2 sequences are SEHNR and FQNEAQ (reference sequence). The DNA of the CDR3 is TGTGCCAGCAGCTTAGCGTCGGTCTCTGGAAACACCATATATTTT. Its translation: CASSLASVSGNTIYF.